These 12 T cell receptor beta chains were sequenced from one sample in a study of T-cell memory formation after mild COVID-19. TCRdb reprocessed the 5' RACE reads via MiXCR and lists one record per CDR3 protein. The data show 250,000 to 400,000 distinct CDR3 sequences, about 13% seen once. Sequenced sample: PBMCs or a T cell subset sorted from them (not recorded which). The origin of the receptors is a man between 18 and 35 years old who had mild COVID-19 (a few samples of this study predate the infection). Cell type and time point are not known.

CDR3: CASSLTGPGTGELFF. CDR3 DNA: TGTGCCAGCAGCTTAACTGGCCCGGGCACCGGGGAGCTGTTTTTT. V and J are TRBV7-3 and TRBJ2-2; D is uncertain. V lost 0 bases and J 4 bases, leaving 9 bases between the germline ends. Germline V lookup: CDR1 SGHTA, CDR2 FQGTGA. This CDR3 is 15 amino acids long. Variable domain in full (rest from reference TRBV7-3 and TRBJ2-2): GAGVSQTPSNKVTEKGKYVELRCDPISGHTALYWYRQSLGQGPEFLIYFQGTGAADDSGLPNDRFFAVRPEGSVSTLKIQRTERGDSAVYLCASSLTGPGTGELFFGEGSRLTVL.

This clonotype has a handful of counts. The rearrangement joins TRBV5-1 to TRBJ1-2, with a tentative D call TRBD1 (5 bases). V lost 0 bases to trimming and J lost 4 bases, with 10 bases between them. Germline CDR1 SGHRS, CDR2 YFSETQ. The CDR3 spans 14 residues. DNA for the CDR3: TGCGCCAGCAGCTTGGGCGACAGCGGCTATGGCTACACCTTC. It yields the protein CASSLGDSGYGYTF.

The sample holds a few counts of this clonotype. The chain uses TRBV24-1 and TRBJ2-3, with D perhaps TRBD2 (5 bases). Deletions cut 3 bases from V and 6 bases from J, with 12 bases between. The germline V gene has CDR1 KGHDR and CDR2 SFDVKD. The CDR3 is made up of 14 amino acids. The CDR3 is CATSDSTRGDTQYF. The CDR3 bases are TGTGCCACCAGTGATAGTACCCGCGGGGATACGCAGTATTTT.

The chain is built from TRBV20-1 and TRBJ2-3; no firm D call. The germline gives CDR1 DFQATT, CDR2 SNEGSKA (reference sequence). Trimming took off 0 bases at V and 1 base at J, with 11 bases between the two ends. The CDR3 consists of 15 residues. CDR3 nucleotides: TGCAGTGCTAGAGATAAAAGGGTGGGCACAGATACGCAGTATTTT. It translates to CSARDKRVGTDTQYF.

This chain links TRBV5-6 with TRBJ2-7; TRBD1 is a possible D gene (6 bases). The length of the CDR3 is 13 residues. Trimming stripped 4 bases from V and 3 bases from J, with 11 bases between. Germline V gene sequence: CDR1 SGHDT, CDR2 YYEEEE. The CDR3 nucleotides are TGTGCCAGCAGCCAGGACAGTTTCTACGAGCAGTACTTC. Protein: CASSQDSFYEQYF.

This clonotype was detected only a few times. The CDR3 DNA reads as TGTGCCAGCAGCTTGATCGGGACTTACGACAATGAGCAGTTCTTC. Translation gives CASSLIGTYDNEQFF. This chain uses TRBV5-4 with TRBJ2-1, with a possible D match to TRBD2 (6 bases). CDR1 is SGHNT, CDR2 YYREEE, per germline (reference sequence). With 1 base removed from V and 5 bases from J, the gap between germline ends came to 13 bases. This CDR3 is built from 15 residues.

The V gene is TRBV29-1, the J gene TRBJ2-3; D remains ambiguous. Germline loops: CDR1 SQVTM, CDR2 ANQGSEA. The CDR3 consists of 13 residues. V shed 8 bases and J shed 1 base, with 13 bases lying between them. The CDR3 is CSSVWARTDTQYF. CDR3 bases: TGCAGCAGTGTGTGGGCCCGCACAGATACGCAGTATTTT.

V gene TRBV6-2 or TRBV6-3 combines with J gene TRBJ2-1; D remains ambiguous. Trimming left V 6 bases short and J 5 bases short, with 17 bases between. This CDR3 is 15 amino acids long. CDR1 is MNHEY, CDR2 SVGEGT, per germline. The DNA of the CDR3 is TGTGCCAGCAGACGCCATAGGGCCAGAGACAATGAGCAGTTCTTC. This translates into CASRRHRARDNEQFF.

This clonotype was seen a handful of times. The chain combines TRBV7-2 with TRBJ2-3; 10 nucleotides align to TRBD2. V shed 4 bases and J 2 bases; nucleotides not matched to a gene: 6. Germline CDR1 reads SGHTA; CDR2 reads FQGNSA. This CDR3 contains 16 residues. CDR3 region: CASSSSLAGATDTQYF. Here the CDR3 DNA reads TGTGCCAGCAGCTCCTCCCTAGCGGGGGCCACAGATACGCAGTATTTT.

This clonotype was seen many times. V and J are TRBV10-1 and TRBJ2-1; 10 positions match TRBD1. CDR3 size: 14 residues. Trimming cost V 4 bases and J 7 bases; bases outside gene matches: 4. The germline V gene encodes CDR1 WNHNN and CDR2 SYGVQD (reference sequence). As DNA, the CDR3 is TGCGCCAGCAGTGGAGGACAGGGGGGGAATGAGCAGTTCTTC. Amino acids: CASSGGQGGNEQFF.

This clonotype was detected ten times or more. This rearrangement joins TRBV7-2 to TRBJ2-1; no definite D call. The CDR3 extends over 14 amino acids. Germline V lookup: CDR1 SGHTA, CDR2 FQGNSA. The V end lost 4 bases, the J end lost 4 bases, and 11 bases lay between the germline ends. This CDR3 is CASSSVSSYNEQFF. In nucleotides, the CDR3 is TGTGCCAGCAGCTCGGTGAGCTCGTACAATGAGCAGTTCTTC. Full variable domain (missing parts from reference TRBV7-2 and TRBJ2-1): GAGVSQSPSNKVTEKGKDVELRCDPISGHTALYWYRQSLGQGLEFLIYFQGNSAPDKSGLPSDRFSAERTGGSVSTLTIQRTQQEDSAVYLCASSSVSSYNEQFFGPGTRLTVL.

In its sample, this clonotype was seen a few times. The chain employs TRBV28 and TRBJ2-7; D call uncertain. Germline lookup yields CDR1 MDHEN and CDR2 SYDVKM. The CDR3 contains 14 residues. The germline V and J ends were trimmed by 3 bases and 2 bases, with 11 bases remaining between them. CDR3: CASSLASGPYEQYV. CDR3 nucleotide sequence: TGTGCCAGCAGTTTGGCCTCAGGCCCCTACGAGCAGTACGTC.